The 11 T cell receptor beta chains listed next were all sequenced from one sample in a study of shared clonotypes between healthy human individuals. Assay: immunoSEQ multiplex PCR; the TCRdb copy retains only in-frame clones and omits some. The sample yields about 2 million clones, roughly 95% seen once. CD45RO-negative, CCR7-positively selected cells formed the naive CD8 fraction, excluding terminally differentiated effector memory CD45RA+ cells. Material for sequencing was naive CD8+ T cells sorted from blood. The receptor set was obtained from a man aged 18 to 30 in good health.

In this sample, this clone turned up a few times. CDR3 in DNA: TGTGCCAGCAGCTTCGGCAGCCAGGGGGATAATTCACCCCTCCACTTT. As protein: CASSFGSQGDNSPLHF. The chain couples TRBV7-8 to TRBJ1-6; 7 bases align to TRBD1. The CDR3 spans 16 residues. CDR1 is SGHVS, CDR2 FQNEAQ, per germline. Losses at the gene ends were 3 bases for V and 5 bases for J; bases not matched to a gene: 7.

The chain has TRBV2 and TRBJ2-7; perhaps TRBD2 as D (6 bases). The CDR3 extends over 15 amino acids. The ends were cut back, 7 bases at V and 0 bases at J, with 16 bases in the middle. CDR1 SNHLY and CDR2 FYNNEI come from the germline V gene. DNA of the CDR3: TGTGCCAGCACCGAGGGGACTGGAAGCTCCTACGAGCAGTACTTC. It encodes CASTEGTGSSYEQYF.

The chain joins TRBV19 to TRBJ2-7; TRBD2 aligns across 8 bases. The V gene end was trimmed by 3 bases and the J gene end by 4 bases; junction bases not matched to a gene: 5. The CDR3 length is 14 residues. Germline lookup yields CDR1 LNHDA and CDR2 SQIVND (reference sequence). The CDR3 is CASSIGGGVYEQYF. The CDR3 DNA reads as TGTGCCAGTAGTATCGGGGGGGGCGTGTACGAGCAGTACTTC. Combining the CDR3 with reference TRBV19 and TRBJ2-7 gives the whole variable domain DGGITQSPKYLFRKEGQNVTLSCEQNLNHDAMYWYRQDPGQGLRLIYYSQIVNDFQKGDIAEGYSVSREKKESFPLTVTSAQKNPTAFYLCASSIGGGVYEQYFGPGTRLTVT.

The chain joins TRBV30 to TRBJ1-2; perhaps TRBD1 as D (6 bases). Germline assignment: CDR1 GTSNPN and CDR2 SVGIG (reference sequence). The CDR3 loop spans 14 amino acids. With 1 base removed from V and 1 base from J, the gap between germline ends came to 10 bases. CDR3 residues: CAWSGTDINYGYTF. The CDR3 coding sequence is TGTGCCTGGAGTGGGACAGATATTAACTATGGCTACACCTTC.

The genes are TRBV4-1 and TRBJ2-5, with TRBD1 matching 10 bases. With V trimmed by 4 bases and J by 4 bases, 12 bases remained unmatched. Germline V gene data show CDR1 as MGHRA and CDR2 as YSYEKL. The CDR3 is made up of 17 amino acids. The DNA for the CDR3 is TGCGCCAGCAGCCTTCGACAGGGGGCCGCCCTGGGAGAGACCCAGTACTTC. Translation: CASSLRQGAALGETQYF.

The chain couples TRBV19 to TRBJ2-7; no clear D gene. V was pared by 3 bases and J by 3 bases, with 12 bases between. CDR1 LNHDA and CDR2 SQIVND come from the germline V gene (reference sequence). The CDR3 covers 14 residues. The CDR3 DNA is TGTGCCAGTAGTATTGTAGGCGGATACTACGAGCAGTACTTC. Translated: CASSIVGGYYEQYF.

This chain connects TRBV7-9 to TRBJ2-5, with a weak D call TRBD1 (5 bases). Germline V gene lookup returns CDR1 SEHNR and CDR2 FQNEAQ (reference sequence). The CDR3 loop spans 13 amino acids. V lost 4 bases and J lost 0, with 6 bases in between. The CDR3 nucleotides read TGTGCCAGCAGCTCGACAGACCAAGAGACCCAGTACTTC. This sequence encodes CASSSTDQETQYF.

This chain connects TRBV11-2 to TRBJ1-3; D possibly corresponds to TRBD1 (6 bases). Germline CDR1 is SGHAT and CDR2 is FQNNGV. CDR3 length equals 15 residues. V was cut by 5 bases and J by 7 bases, with 18 bases left in between. The CDR3 sequence is CASSPPGGYQNTIYF. In DNA form, the CDR3 reads TGTGCCAGCAGCCCGCCGGGGGGCTACCAGAACACCATATATTTT.

The rearrangement uses TRBV10-3 and TRBJ2-5; D possibly corresponds to TRBD2 (5 bases). Germline V gives CDR1 ENHRY, CDR2 SYGVKD. V was clipped by 0 bases and J by 4 bases, with 18 bases between them. The CDR3 covers 17 residues. The CDR3 bases are TGTGCCATCAGTGAGTCGGCGGGCACTAGAGCCACAGAGACCCAGTACTTC. Its translation: CAISESAGTRATETQYF.

The chain carries TRBV6-5 and TRBJ2-5, with TRBD1 matching 9 bases. CDR3 length: 15 residues. V shed 5 bases and J 2 bases; nucleotides not matched to a gene: 6. Germline V gene lookup returns CDR1 MNHEY and CDR2 SVGAGI. CDR3 loop: CASSRGQGLQETQYF. The CDR3 DNA sequence: TGTGCCAGCAGTAGGGGACAGGGCCTTCAAGAGACCCAGTACTTC.

The chain joins TRBV6-5 to TRBJ2-2, with TRBD2 identical over 7 bases. The CDR3 covers 14 residues. With V trimmed by 7 bases and J by 1 base, 3 bases remained unmatched. CDR1 is MNHEY, CDR2 SVGAGI, per germline. For the CDR3, the DNA is TGTGCCAGCACGGGGGGACTGAACACCGGGGAGCTGTTTTTT. Protein sequence: CASTGGLNTGELFF.